This T cell receptor (beta chain) was profiled in a study of blood T cell repertoires in COVID-19. Some clones are missing from TCRdb's copy, which holds only in-frame ones; the method was immunoSEQ multiplex PCR. The sample has 300,000 to 450,000 clones, over 75% seen once. This CDR3 contains 12 residues. Germline CDR1 MGHRA, CDR2 YSYEKL. V was trimmed by 6 bases and J by 9 bases, leaving 12 bases between them. The material sequenced was PBMCs or T cells enriched from blood (not recorded which). The TCR sequence derives from a man aged 25-45 years who had recovered from COVID-19. V is TRBV4-1 and J is TRBJ1-5; D is unclear. The CDR3 sequence is CASSPTSGPQHF. The CDR3 DNA reads as TGCGCCAGCAGTCCCACGTCGGGGCCCCAGCATTTT.